What follows is one TCR beta chain and its context. Other DNA variants within this sample encode the same CDR3. The data were obtained in a study of blood T cell repertoires in COVID-19. This CDR3 is built from 16 residues. Germline lookup yields CDR1 LNHDA and CDR2 SQIVND (reference sequence). With 6 bases clipped from V and 2 bases from J, the junction kept 5 bases outside the gene matches. The authors' processing: Quantification of nucleated cells was approximated via reference gene primer amplification. Libraries were prepared by immunoSEQ multiplex PCR; TCRdb keeps only in-frame clonotypes and omits some of them. That table supplies the V and J calls and clone size; D and trimming were determined from the DNA. The data contain roughly 100,000 clones, roughly 82% of them singletons.

The sequence was collected from a man aged 80 or over with acute or convalescent COVID-19. The chain has TRBV19 and TRBJ2-2; the match to TRBD1 covers 11 bases. Sequencing used peripheral blood. The CDR3 spells CASSRRTGGNTGELFF. CDR3 nucleotide sequence: TGTGCCAGTAGCCGTAGGACAGGGGGCAACACCGGGGAGCTGTTTTTT.